These 27 T cell receptor beta chains came from one sample sequenced in a study of regulatory T cells in long-lasting Graves disease. Both iRepertoire HTBI primers and Arm-PCR of CDR3 regions were used to build the TCR beta libraries. Via MiXCR, TCRdb re-called the multiplex PCR reads, giving one row per CDR3 protein. The sample has a few hundred thousand distinct CDR3 sequences, approximately 25% seen once; the top ten hold around 30%. Time point given: persistent/refractory GD, antithyroid drugs over 5 years with positive TRAb. Extracted RNA from PBMCs served as the source of the TCR library. Source: peripheral blood mononuclear cells (PBMCs), taken when the disease was refractory, from a patient treated with antithyroid drugs. These receptors were taken from a woman aged 40 to 50 with Graves disease.

The V and J genes are TRBV28 and TRBJ2-1; 13 bases fit TRBD2. The CDR3 runs 16 residues. V lost 4 bases and J lost 10; bases outside the gene matches: 10. Germline-derived CDR1 and CDR2 are MDHEN and SYDVKM. CDR3 protein: CASSSAGLAGEWEQFF. The DNA of the CDR3 is TGTGCCAGCAGTTCAGCTGGACTAGCGGGAGAGTGGGAGCAGTTCTTC. The full variable domain, its missing parts supplied by reference TRBV28 and TRBJ2-1, is DVKVTQSSRYLVKRTGEKVFLECVQDMDHENMFWYRQDPGLGLRLIYFSYDVKMKEKGDIPEGYSVSREKKERFSLILESASTNQTSMYLCASSSAGLAGEWEQFFGPGTRLTVL.

This clonotype was seen only a few times. This sequence joins TRBV5-6 and TRBJ2-2; D call uncertain. The CDR3 is made up of 14 amino acids. Trimming removed 4 bases from V and 3 bases from J, with 10 bases in between. CDR1 is SGHDT, CDR2 YYEEEE, per germline. Written as DNA, the CDR3 is TGTGCCAGCAGCCCCGGGTTGCACACCGGGGAGCTGTTTTTT. Its protein product is CASSPGLHTGELFF.

The sample holds many counts of this clonotype. The J gene is TRBJ2-7, the V gene TRBV6-1; D is perhaps TRBD1 or TRBD2 (5 bases each). V was shortened by 4 bases and J by 2 bases, with 15 bases between the two germline ends. CDR1 MNHNS and CDR2 SASEGT come from the germline V gene. The CDR3 length is 15 residues. The CDR3 sequence is CASSGFPGTAYEQYF. As DNA, the CDR3 is TGTGCCAGCAGTGGCTTCCCTGGGACCGCCTACGAGCAGTACTTC.

This clonotype was found a few times. At one end the junction does not follow the germline gene, possibly because of a read error. The CDR3 loop is CASSTSDSSGANALTF. The CDR3 region has the DNA TGTGCCAGCAGCACTAGCGACAGCTCTGGGGCCAACGCCCTGACTTTC. V is TRBV7-9 and J is TRBJ2-6, with TRBD2 matching 7 bases. CDR1 is SEHNR, CDR2 FQNEAQ, per germline (reference sequence). This CDR3 is 16 amino acids long.

This clonotype has ten or more counts. This rearrangement joins TRBV6-5 to TRBJ2-7; 7 bases match TRBD2. After removal of 1 base from V and 4 bases from J, the junction contained 7 bases not matched to a gene. The CDR3 runs to 15 residues. Germline-derived CDR1 and CDR2 are MNHEY and SVGAGI. For the CDR3, the DNA is TGTGCCAGCAGTTACTATCGCGGGAGTGGATACGAGCAGTACTTC. This translates into CASSYYRGSGYEQYF.

This clonotype was seen at least ten times. This chain joins TRBV6-5 and TRBJ2-7; 9 bases fit TRBD1. The CDR3 extends over 14 amino acids. Losses at the gene ends were 4 bases for V and 5 bases for J; bases not matched to a gene: 6. CDR1 is MNHEY, CDR2 SVGAGI, per germline. This CDR3 is CASSFTGQGNEQYF. CDR3 sequence (DNA): TGTGCCAGCAGTTTCACCGGACAGGGGAACGAGCAGTACTTC.

This clonotype occurred a few times. The gene calls are TRBV11-2 and TRBJ2-3, with D possibly being TRBD2 (6 bases). The CDR3 is 16 amino acids. Between the trimmed V and J ends, which lost 1 base and 4 bases, there was a span of 15 bases. The germline CDR1 and CDR2 sequences are SGHAT and FQNNGV. The CDR3 DNA is TGTGCCAGCAGCTTAGTGGCGGGACGGTCTGCAGATACGCAGTATTTT. Protein sequence: CASSLVAGRSADTQYF.

This clonotype was found many times. The chain combines TRBV28 with TRBJ1-1, with D tentatively TRBD1 (5 bases). This CDR3 region has 12 residues. V was clipped by 1 base and J by 8 bases, with 8 bases between them. Per germline, CDR1 MDHEN and CDR2 SYDVKM. CDR3: CASSLSTEEAFF. CDR3 in DNA: TGTGCCAGCAGTTTATCGACAGAAGAAGCTTTCTTT.

Comments on this clonotype: One end of the junction varies from germline; a read error may be responsible. The V and J genes are TRBV25-1 and TRBJ1-5; D is perhaps TRBD1 (5 bases). The CDR3 contains 13 residues. Germline loops: CDR1 MGHDK, CDR2 SYGVNS. The CDR3 reads CASSEQGHQPRHF. The CDR3, as DNA: TGTGCCAGCAGTGAACAGGGCCATCAGCCCCGGCATTTT. Looking up the rest from reference TRBV25-1 and TRBJ1-5 gives the full variable domain: EADIYQTPRYLVIGTGKKITLECSQTMGHDKMYWYQQDPGMELHLIHYSYGVNSTEKGDLSSESTVSRIRTEHFPLTLESARPSHTSQYLCASSEQGHQPRHFGDGTRLSIL.

For this clonotype: This may come from a read error, since a much larger clone is one base off. The rearrangement links TRBV27 to TRBJ2-7; perhaps TRBD1 as D (5 bases). CDR1 MNHEY and CDR2 SMNVEV come from the germline V gene (reference sequence). The CDR3 has 14 amino acids. V gave up 4 bases and J gave up 0 bases, with 10 bases separating them. CDR3 sequence (DNA): TGTGCCAGCAGTTGGGGCTATAACTCCTACGAGCAGTACTTC. Translation: CASSWGYNSYEQYF.

This clonotype came up many times. The rearrangement links TRBV6-5 to TRBJ2-7; TRBD2 agrees at 8 bases. Germline CDR1 MNHEY, CDR2 SVGAGI. The CDR3 is 14 amino acids. The ends lost 0 bases at V and 5 bases at J; junction bases unmatched: 3. The chain's CDR3 is CASSYSSGTDEQYF. The CDR3 DNA reads as TGTGCCAGCAGTTACTCTAGCGGGACGGACGAGCAGTACTTC.

At least ten counts were recorded for this clonotype. The chain combines TRBV29-1 with TRBJ2-5, with TRBD1 matching over 8 bases. The germline V gene encodes CDR1 SQVTM and CDR2 ANQGSEA. V was clipped by 4 bases and J by 5 bases; unmatched bases: 9. CDR3 length: 14 residues. The CDR3 nucleotides are TGCAGCGTTGGGGGGACAGGTCTAGTTGAGACCCAGTACTTC. As protein: CSVGGTGLVETQYF.

This clonotype showed up just a few times. The CDR3 DNA reads TGCAGTGTCCAAGAACGGGTCAATCAGCCCCAGCATTTT. Protein: CSVQERVNQPQHF. The chain carries TRBV20-1 and TRBJ1-5, with D unclear. The germline V gene has CDR1 DFQATT and CDR2 SNEGSKA (reference sequence). The CDR3 covers 13 residues. Trimming cost V 7 bases and J 3 bases, with 13 bases left between them.

The table lists this clonotype with many counts. The rearrangement joins TRBV15 to TRBJ1-1, with D maybe TRBD1 (5 bases). Trimming removed 7 bases at V and 0 bases at J, with 12 bases between. The CDR3 is made up of 14 amino acids. Germline V lookup: CDR1 LNHNV, CDR2 YYDKDF (reference sequence). The CDR3 DNA is TGTGCCACCATCGGGGGGGAGATGAACACTGAAGCTTTCTTT. Its protein is CATIGGEMNTEAFF.

Many counts were recorded for this clonotype. The chain uses TRBV11-2 and TRBJ1-4; tentative D call: TRBD1 (6 bases). V dropped 3 bases and J dropped 4 bases, with 9 bases sitting between them. The CDR3 extends over 14 amino acids. The V gene's germline CDR1 is SGHAT and CDR2 FQNNGV. As DNA, the CDR3 is TGTGCCAGCAGCTTCGGACAGTTTAATGAAAAACTGTTTTTT. It codes for CASSFGQFNEKLFF.

The V and J genes are TRBV6-1 and TRBJ2-7, with 7 bases matching TRBD1. With 5 bases clipped from V and 2 bases from J, the junction kept 12 bases outside the gene matches. The CDR3 consists of 16 residues. Germline V gives CDR1 MNHNS, CDR2 SASEGT. In DNA form, the CDR3 reads TGTGCCAGCAGTCCTTTTCCCAGGGGGAAACCCTACGAGCAGTACTTC. Protein product: CASSPFPRGKPYEQYF.

This clonotype was counted at least ten times. The V and J genes are TRBV6-1 and TRBJ2-5; the match to TRBD1 covers 8 bases. The CDR3 is made up of 12 amino acids. J gave up 10 bases and V 5 bases, and 6 bases lay outside the gene matches. Germline lookup yields CDR1 MNHNS and CDR2 SASEGT. CDR3 protein: CASSRPGQGQYF. The CDR3 DNA reads as TGTGCCAGCAGTCGGCCCGGACAGGGCCAGTACTTC.

This clonotype was detected only a few times. The rearrangement links TRBV5-1 to TRBJ1-3; D unclear. The CDR3 covers 17 residues. Germline V gene sequence: CDR1 SGHRS, CDR2 YFSETQ. Trimming cost V 0 bases and J 4 bases, with 17 bases left between them. The CDR3 DNA reads TGCGCCAGCAGCTTGGATTCCTCCTTCTACTCCGGAAACACCATATATTTT. Encoded protein: CASSLDSSFYSGNTIYF.

This clonotype has ten or more counts. This chain uses TRBV20-1 with TRBJ1-1, with 9 bases that match TRBD1. J was trimmed by 0 bases and V by 2 bases; bases with no gene match: 4. This CDR3 has 15 amino acids. Germline V gene sequence: CDR1 DFQATT, CDR2 SNEGSKA (reference sequence). The chain's CDR3 is CSARFRDRVNTEAFF. The CDR3 bases are TGCAGTGCTAGATTTAGGGACAGGGTGAACACTGAAGCTTTCTTT.

This sequence joins TRBV6-4 and TRBJ2-7; no clear D gene. The CDR3 runs 14 residues. Trimming took off 10 bases at V and 3 bases at J, with 19 bases between the two ends. Germline CDR1 and CDR2: MRHNA and SNTAGT. CDR3: CATKKLRSRYEQYF. In DNA, the CDR3 is TGTGCCACCAAGAAGCTTCGGTCCCGCTACGAGCAGTACTTC.

The V call is TRBV6-5, the J call TRBJ2-1; 13 nucleotides align to TRBD2. CDR3 size: 20 residues. Germline V gene sequence: CDR1 MNHEY, CDR2 SVGAGI. After removal of 4 bases from V and 4 bases from J, the junction contained 16 bases not matched to a gene. CDR3 nucleotides: TGTGCCAGCAGTTCCCCCTATCCCGGACTAGCGGGAGAATGGTACAATGAGCAGTTCTTC. Translating it yields CASSSPYPGLAGEWYNEQFF.

A word on this clonotype: A read error is possible here, since a much larger clone lies one base away. No conserved phenylalanine or tryptophan is present at the end of the CDR3, so a read error is the likely explanation. V is TRBV27 and J is TRBJ2-7, with TRBD2 identical over 7 bases. The germline V gene has CDR1 MNHEY and CDR2 SMNVEV (reference sequence). The CDR3 is made up of 16 amino acids. V shed 0 bases, J shed 0 bases, and the junction held 5 bases outside the gene matches. CDR3 amino acids: CASSLSIGGSSYEQYS. In nucleotides, the CDR3 is TGTGCCAGCAGTTTATCGATTGGCGGGAGCTCCTACGAGCAGTACTCC.

This clonotype was seen a few times. V gene TRBV7-9 combines with J gene TRBJ1-1; D perhaps matches TRBD1 (5 bases). CDR1 SEHNR and CDR2 FQNEAQ come from the germline V gene (reference sequence). This CDR3 spans 13 amino acids. The V and J ends lost 8 bases and 11 bases respectively, with 21 bases between them. The CDR3 sequence: CASLGAPGAQAFF. The CDR3 DNA reads as TGTGCCAGCCTTGGGGCCCCCGGGGCGCAGGCTTTCTTT.

This clonotype showed up many times. The chain links TRBV20-1 to TRBJ2-7; D gene uncertain. The CDR3 loop spans 13 amino acids. The V gene's germline CDR1 is DFQATT and CDR2 SNEGSKA (reference sequence). Deletions cut 1 base from V and 5 bases from J, with 12 bases between. CDR3 protein: CSARVPPGHEQYF. In nucleotides, the CDR3 is TGCAGTGCTAGAGTCCCACCAGGCCACGAGCAGTACTTC.

The sample holds a few counts of this clonotype. The chain has TRBV4-1 and TRBJ2-7; possible D gene TRBD1, 5 bases. This CDR3 has 16 residues. Per the germline V gene, CDR1 is MGHRA and CDR2 is YSYEKL. Trimming shortened V by 1 base and J by 0 bases, and 13 bases separated the two germline ends. The CDR3 reads CASSQGSQGNSYEQYF. The CDR3 DNA reads as TGCGCCAGCAGCCAAGGATCGCAGGGAAACTCCTACGAGCAGTACTTC.

This clonotype was picked up a small number of times. This chain joins TRBV5-5 and TRBJ1-5; D is ambiguous. Germline loops: CDR1 SGHKS, CDR2 YYEKEE (reference sequence). This CDR3 comprises 14 residues. V lost 1 base to trimming and J lost 0 bases, with 5 bases between them. The CDR3 DNA reads TGTGCCAGCAGCTTGATCAGTAGCAATCAGCCCCAGCATTTT. Residues: CASSLISSNQPQHF.

The table lists this clonotype with many counts. This sequence joins TRBV28 and TRBJ1-4; D is unresolved. Trimming cost V 8 bases and J 8 bases, with 30 bases left between them. Germline V gene data show CDR1 as MDHEN and CDR2 as SYDVKM. CDR3 length equals 18 residues. Written as DNA, the CDR3 is TGTGCCAGCTCCACCTTGTTGGGTAGTATCGGCTTTCAGGAAAAACTGTTTTTT. It is translated as CASSTLLGSIGFQEKLFF.